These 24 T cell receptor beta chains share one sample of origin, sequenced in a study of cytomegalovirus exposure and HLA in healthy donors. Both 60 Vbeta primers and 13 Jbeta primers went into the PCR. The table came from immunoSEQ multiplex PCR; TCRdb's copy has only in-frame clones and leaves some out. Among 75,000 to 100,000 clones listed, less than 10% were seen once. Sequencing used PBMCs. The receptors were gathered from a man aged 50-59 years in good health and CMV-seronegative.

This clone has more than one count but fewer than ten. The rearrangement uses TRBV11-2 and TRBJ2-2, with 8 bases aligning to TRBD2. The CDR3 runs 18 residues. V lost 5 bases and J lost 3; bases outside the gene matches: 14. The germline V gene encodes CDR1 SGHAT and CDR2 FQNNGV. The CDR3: CASSPPRILAADTGELFF. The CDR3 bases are TGTGCCAGCAGCCCTCCACGGATACTAGCGGCGGACACCGGGGAGCTGTTTTTT.

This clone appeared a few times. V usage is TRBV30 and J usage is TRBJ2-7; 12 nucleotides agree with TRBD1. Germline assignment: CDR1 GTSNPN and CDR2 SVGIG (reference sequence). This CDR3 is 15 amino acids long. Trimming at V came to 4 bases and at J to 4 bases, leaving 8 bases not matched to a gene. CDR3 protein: CAWTAGTGGGYEQYF. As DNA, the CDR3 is TGTGCCTGGACGGCCGGGACAGGGGGCGGGTACGAGCAGTACTTC. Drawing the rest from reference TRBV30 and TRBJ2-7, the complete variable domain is SQTIHQWPATLVQPVGSPLSLECTVEGTSNPNLYWYRQAAGRGLQLLFYSVGIGQISSEVPQNLSASRPQDRQFILSSKKLLLSDSGFYLCAWTAGTGGGYEQYFGPGTRLTVT.

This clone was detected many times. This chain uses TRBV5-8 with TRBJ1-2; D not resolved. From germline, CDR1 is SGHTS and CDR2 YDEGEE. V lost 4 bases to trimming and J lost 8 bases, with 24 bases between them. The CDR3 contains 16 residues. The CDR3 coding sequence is TGTGCCAGCAGCCACACGCGGGGTCGTCTCGTCCGGGGCTACACCTTC. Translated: CASSHTRGRLVRGYTF. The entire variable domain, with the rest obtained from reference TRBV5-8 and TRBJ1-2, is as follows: EAGVTQSPTHLIKTRGQQATLRCSPISGHTSVYWYQQALGLGLQFLLWYDEGEERNRGNFPPRFSGRQFPNYSSELNVNALELEDSALYLCASSHTRGRLVRGYTFGSGTRLTVV.

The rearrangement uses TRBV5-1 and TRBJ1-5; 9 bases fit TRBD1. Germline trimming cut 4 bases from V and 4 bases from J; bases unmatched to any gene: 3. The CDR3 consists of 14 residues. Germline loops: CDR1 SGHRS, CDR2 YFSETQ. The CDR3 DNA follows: TGCGCCAGCAGCACCGGACAGGGGAATCAGCCCCAGCATTTT. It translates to CASSTGQGNQPQHF.

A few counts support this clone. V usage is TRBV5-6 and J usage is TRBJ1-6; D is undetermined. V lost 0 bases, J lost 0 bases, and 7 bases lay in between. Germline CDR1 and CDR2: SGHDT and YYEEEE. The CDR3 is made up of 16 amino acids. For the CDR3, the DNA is TGTGCCAGCAGCTTGGGACACCGCTCCTATAATTCACCCCTCCACTTT. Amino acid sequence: CASSLGHRSYNSPLHF. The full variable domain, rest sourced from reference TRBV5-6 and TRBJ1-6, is DAGVTQSPTHLIKTRGQQVTLRCSPKSGHDTVSWYQQALGQGPQFIFQYYEEEERQRGNFPDRFSGHQFPNYSSELNVNALLLGDSALYLCASSLGHRSYNSPLHFGNGTRLTVT.

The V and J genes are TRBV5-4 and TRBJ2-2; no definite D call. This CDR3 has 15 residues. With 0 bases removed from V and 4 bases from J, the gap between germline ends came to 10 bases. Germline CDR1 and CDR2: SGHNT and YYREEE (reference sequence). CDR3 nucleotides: TGTGCCAGCAGCTTGGTAGGAGTTTCCACCGGGGAGCTGTTTTTT. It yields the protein CASSLVGVSTGELFF. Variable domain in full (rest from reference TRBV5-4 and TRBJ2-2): ETGVTQSPTHLIKTRGQQVTLRCSSQSGHNTVSWYQQALGQGPQFIFQYYREEENGRGNFPPRFSGLQFPNYSSELNVNALELDDSALYLCASSLVGVSTGELFFGEGSRLTVL.

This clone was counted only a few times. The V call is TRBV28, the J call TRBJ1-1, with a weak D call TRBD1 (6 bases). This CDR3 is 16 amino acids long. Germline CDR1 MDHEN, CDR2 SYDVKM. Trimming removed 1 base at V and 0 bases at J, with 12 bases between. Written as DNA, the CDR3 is TGTGCCAGCAGTTTATATCGGGGGGCAATGAACACTGAAGCTTTCTTT. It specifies CASSLYRGAMNTEAFF.

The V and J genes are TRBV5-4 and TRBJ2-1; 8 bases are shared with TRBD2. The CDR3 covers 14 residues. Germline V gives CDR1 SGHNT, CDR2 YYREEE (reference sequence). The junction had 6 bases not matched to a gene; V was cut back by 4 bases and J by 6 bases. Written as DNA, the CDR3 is TGTGCCAGCAGCACCTTAGCGGGAATCAATGAGCAGTTCTTC. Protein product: CASSTLAGINEQFF.

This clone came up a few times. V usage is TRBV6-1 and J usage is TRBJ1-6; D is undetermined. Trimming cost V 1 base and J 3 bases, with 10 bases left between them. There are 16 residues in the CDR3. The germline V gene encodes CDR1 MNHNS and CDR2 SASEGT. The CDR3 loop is CASSEDGSNYNSPLHF. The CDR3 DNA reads TGTGCCAGCAGTGAAGATGGCAGTAACTATAATTCACCCCTCCACTTT.

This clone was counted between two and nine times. CDR3 protein: CASSLGGRVNQPQHF. CDR3 sequence (DNA): TGTGCCAGCAGCTTGGGGGGGCGCGTTAATCAGCCCCAGCATTTT. The rearrangement joins TRBV2 to TRBJ1-5, with a weak D call TRBD1 (6 bases). The germline V and J ends were trimmed by 6 bases and 4 bases, with 16 bases remaining between them. The CDR3 length is 15 residues. The germline V gene has CDR1 SNHLY and CDR2 FYNNEI.

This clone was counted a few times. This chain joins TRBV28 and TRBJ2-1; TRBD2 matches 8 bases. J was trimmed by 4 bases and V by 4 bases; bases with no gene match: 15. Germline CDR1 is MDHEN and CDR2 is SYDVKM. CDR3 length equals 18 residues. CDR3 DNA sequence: TGTGCCAGCAGTTCCCCCCACTCCGGGGCGGGGGGTTACAATGAGCAGTTCTTC. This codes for CASSSPHSGAGGYNEQFF.

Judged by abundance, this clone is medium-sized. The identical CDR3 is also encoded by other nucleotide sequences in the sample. This CDR3 reads CASSDGGGAGNEQFF. The CDR3 DNA follows: TGTGCCAGCAGTGACGGTGGGGGGGCCGGCAATGAGCAGTTCTTC. The chain links TRBV6-4 to TRBJ2-1; possibly TRBD2 for D (7 bases). CDR1 is MRHNA, CDR2 SNTAGT, per germline. Trimming pared 2 bases from V and 6 bases from J, leaving 14 bases between. CDR3 length: 15 residues.

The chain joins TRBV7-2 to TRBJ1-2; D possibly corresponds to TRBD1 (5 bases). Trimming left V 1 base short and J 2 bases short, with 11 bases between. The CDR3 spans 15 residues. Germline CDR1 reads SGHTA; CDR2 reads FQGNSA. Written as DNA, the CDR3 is TGTGCCAGCAGCTTAGAACCAGGGTTCAACTATGGCTACACCTTC. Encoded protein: CASSLEPGFNYGYTF.

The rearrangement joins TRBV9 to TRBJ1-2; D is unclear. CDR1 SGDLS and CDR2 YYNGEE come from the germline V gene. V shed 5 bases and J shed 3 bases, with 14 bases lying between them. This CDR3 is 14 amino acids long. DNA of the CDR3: TGTGCCAGCAGTTCAAGGAGAGCGGACTATGGCTACACCTTC. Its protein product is CASSSRRADYGYTF.

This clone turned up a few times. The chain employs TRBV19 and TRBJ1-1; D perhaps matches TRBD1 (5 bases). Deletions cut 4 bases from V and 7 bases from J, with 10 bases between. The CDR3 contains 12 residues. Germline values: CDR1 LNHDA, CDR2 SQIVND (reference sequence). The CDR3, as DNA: TGTGCCAGTAGTAAACAGGCGGTTGAAGCTTTCTTT. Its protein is CASSKQAVEAFF.

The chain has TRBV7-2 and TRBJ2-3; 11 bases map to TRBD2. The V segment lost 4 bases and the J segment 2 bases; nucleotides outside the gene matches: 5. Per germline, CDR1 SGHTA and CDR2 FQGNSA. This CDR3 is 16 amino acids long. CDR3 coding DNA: TGTGCCAGCAGCTCCCGACTAGCGGGGCCCACAGATACGCAGTATTTT. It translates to CASSSRLAGPTDTQYF.

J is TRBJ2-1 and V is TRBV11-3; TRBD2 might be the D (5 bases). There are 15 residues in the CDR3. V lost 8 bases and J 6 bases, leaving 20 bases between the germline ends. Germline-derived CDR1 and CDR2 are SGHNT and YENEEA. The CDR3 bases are TGTGCCAGCGGCCATGGTGCAGCGGTGGGCAATGAGCAGTTCTTC. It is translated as CASGHGAAVGNEQFF.

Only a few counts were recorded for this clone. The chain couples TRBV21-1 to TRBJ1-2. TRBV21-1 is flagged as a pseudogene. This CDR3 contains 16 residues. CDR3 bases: TGTGCCAGCAGCAAACGAGGCAGCAACCCCAACTATGGCTACACCTTC. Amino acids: CASSKRGSNPNYGYTF.

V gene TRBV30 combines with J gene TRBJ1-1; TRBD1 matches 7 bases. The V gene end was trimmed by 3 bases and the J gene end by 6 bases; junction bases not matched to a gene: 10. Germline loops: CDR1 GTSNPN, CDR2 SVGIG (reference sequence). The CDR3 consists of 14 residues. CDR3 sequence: CAWRVGGPNPEAFF. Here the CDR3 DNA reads TGTGCCTGGAGAGTAGGGGGCCCCAACCCTGAAGCTTTCTTT.

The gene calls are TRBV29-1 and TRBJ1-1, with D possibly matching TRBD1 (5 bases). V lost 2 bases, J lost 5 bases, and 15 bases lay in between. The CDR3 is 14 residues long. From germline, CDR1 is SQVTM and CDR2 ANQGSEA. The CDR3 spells CSVERGGGGTEAFF. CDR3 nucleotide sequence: TGCAGCGTTGAAAGGGGCGGGGGAGGGACTGAAGCTTTCTTT.

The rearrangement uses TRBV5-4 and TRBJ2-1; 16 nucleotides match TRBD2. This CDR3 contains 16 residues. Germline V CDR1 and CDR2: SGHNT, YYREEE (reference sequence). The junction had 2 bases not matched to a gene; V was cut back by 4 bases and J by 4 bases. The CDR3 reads CASSPGLAGGYNEQFF. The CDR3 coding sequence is TGTGCCAGCAGCCCGGGACTAGCGGGAGGGTACAATGAGCAGTTCTTC.

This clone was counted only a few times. DNA for the CDR3: TGTGCCAGCTCACCACCCTCGAGGGCCACTGAAGCTTTCTTT. It is translated as CASSPPSRATEAFF. The V gene is TRBV18, the J gene TRBJ1-1; D is uncertain. The V end lost 0 bases, the J end lost 4 bases, and 9 bases lay between the germline ends. The CDR3 sequence is 14 residues long. In germline, CDR1 is KGHSH, CDR2 LQKENI.

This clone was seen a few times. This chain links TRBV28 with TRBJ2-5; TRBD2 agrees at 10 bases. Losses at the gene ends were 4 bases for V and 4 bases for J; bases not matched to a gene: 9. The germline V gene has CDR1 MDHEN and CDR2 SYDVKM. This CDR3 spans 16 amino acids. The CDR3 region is CASSSTKLAGVETQYF. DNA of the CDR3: TGTGCCAGCAGTTCCACGAAGCTAGCGGGAGTAGAGACCCAGTACTTC.

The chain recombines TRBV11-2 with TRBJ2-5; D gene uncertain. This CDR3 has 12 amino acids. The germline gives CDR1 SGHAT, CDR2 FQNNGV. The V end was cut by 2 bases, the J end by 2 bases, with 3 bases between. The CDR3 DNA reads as TGTGCCAGCAGCTTACAACAAGAGACCCAGTACTTC. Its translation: CASSLQQETQYF.